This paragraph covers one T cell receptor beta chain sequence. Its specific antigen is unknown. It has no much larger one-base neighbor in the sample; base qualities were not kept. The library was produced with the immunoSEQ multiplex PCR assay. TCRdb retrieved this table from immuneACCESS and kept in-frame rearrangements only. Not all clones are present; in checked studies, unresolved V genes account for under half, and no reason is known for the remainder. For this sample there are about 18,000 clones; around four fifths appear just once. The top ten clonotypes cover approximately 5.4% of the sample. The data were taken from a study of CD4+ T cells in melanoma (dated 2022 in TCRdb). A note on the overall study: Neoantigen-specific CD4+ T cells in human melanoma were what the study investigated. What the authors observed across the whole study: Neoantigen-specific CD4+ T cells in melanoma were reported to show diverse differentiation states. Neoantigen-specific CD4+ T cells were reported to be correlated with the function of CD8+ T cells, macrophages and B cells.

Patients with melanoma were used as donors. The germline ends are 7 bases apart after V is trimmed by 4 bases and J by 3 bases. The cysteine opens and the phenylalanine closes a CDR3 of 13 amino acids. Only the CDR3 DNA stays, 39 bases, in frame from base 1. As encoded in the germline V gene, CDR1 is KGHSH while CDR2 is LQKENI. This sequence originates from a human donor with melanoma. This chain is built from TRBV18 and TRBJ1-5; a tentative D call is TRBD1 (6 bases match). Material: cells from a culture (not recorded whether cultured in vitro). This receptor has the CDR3 CASSRQDNQPQHF. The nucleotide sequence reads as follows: TGTGCCAGCTCACGACAGGACAATCAGCCCCAGCATTTT.